Listed below are T cell receptor beta chains from one sample, sequenced in a study of PD-L1 blockade in urothelial cancer. Method: immunoSEQ multiplex PCR; TCRdb's copy keeps in-frame clones and lacks some. The repertoire holds roughly 40,000 clones, with roughly 86% as singletons. This specimen consisted of PBMCs, obtained around atezolizumab (anti-PD-L1) treatment. These receptors came from a man between 65 and 85 years old with urothelial cancer. The CDR3 runs from the conserved cysteine through the conserved F or W. Fields, in order: clone size, D gene, V gene, J gene, CDR3 protein, CDR3 DNA. D genes are given only for firm matches. Clone sizes are given selectively: once, few, many, or a class where the clone is expanded.

size: -
D: -
V: TRBV9
J: TRBJ2-2
CDR3: CASSSGNTGELFF
DNA: TGTGCCAGCAGCAGTGGCAACACCGGGGAGCTGTTTTTT

size: -
D: TRBD2
V: TRBV9
J: TRBJ2-3
CDR3: CASSMTSGRRDTQYF
DNA: TGTGCCAGCAGTATGACTAGCGGGAGGAGAGATACGCAGTATTTT

size: -
D: TRBD2
V: TRBV19
J: TRBJ2-2
CDR3: CASRAGVGTGELFF
DNA: TGTGCCAGTAGGGCGGGAGTGGGGACCGGGGAGCTGTTTTTT

size: -
D: TRBD1
V: TRBV6-5
J: TRBJ1-4
CDR3: CASSRDRGSEKLFF
DNA: TGTGCCAGCAGCAGGGACAGGGGTTCTGAAAAACTGTTTTTT

size: -
D: -
V: TRBV4-3
J: TRBJ1-2
CDR3: CASSQVAENYGYTF
DNA: TGCGCCAGCAGCCAAGTGGCGGAGAACTATGGCTACACCTTC

size: -
D: TRBD1
V: TRBV2
J: TRBJ1-4
CDR3: CASAGTGNEKLFF
DNA: TGTGCCAGCGCCGGGACAGGGAATGAAAAACTGTTTTTT

size: once
D: -
V: TRBV28
J: TRBJ2-4
CDR3: CASEAARINIQYF
DNA: TGTGCCAGCGAGGCCGCGCGGATAAACATTCAGTACTTC

size: few
D: -
V: TRBV5-6
J: TRBJ1-2
CDR3: CASSLTGVGGYTF
DNA: TGTGCCAGCAGCTTGACGGGTGTCGGCGGCTACACCTTC

size: -
D: -
V: TRBV6-5
J: TRBJ2-1
CDR3: CASSYTGGPLEQFF
DNA: TGTGCCAGCAGTTACACCGGAGGGCCGCTTGAGCAGTTCTTC

size: -
D: -
V: TRBV7-2
J: TRBJ1-2
CDR3: CASSLGGARGGYTF
DNA: TGTGCCAGCAGCTTAGGCGGAGCTAGAGGTGGCTACACCTTC

size: few
D: TRBD1
V: TRBV7-8
J: TRBJ2-7
CDR3: CASSPGGEGHHEQYF
DNA: TGTGCCAGCAGCCCAGGGGGTGAGGGGCACCACGAGCAGTACTTC

size: medium-sized
D: TRBD1
V: TRBV10-1
J: TRBJ2-3
CDR3: CASSFRQGSLLDTQYF
DNA: TGCGCCAGCAGTTTTAGACAGGGGTCCCTTTTGGATACGCAGTATTTT

size: -
D: -
V: TRBV28
J: TRBJ1-5
CDR3: CASNTGIQPQHF
DNA: TGTGCCAGCAATACAGGGATTCAGCCCCAGCATTTT

size: -
D: -
V: TRBV11-3
J: TRBJ2-3
CDR3: CASSLTGIHTDTQYF
DNA: TGTGCCAGCAGCTTAACAGGGATACACACAGATACGCAGTATTTT

size: -
D: -
V: TRBV27
J: TRBJ1-1
CDR3: CASSLRNTEAFF
DNA: TGTGCCAGCAGTCTCAGGAACACTGAAGCTTTCTTT

size: -
D: -
V: TRBV18
J: TRBJ2-3
CDR3: CASSPSEPGLEDTQYF
DNA: TGTGCCAGCTCACCATCAGAACCGGGGTTGGAAGATACGCAGTATTTT

size: -
D: -
V: TRBV4-2
J: TRBJ2-5
CDR3: CASSQGPGDQETQYF
DNA: TGTGCCAGCAGCCAAGGTCCGGGGGACCAAGAGACCCAGTACTTC

size: -
D: TRBD2
V: TRBV10-3
J: TRBJ2-1
CDR3: CARRVAPGLAKYNEQFF
DNA: TGTGCCAGACGGGTCGCTCCGGGACTAGCCAAGTACAATGAGCAGTTCTTC

size: -
D: -
V: TRBV19
J: TRBJ1-5
CDR3: CASTDSNQPQHF
DNA: TGTGCCAGTACAGATAGCAATCAGCCCCAGCATTTT

size: -
D: TRBD1
V: TRBV7-2
J: TRBJ2-1
CDR3: CASSFGQGRTYNEQFF
DNA: TGTGCCAGCAGCTTCGGACAGGGCCGCACCTACAATGAGCAGTTCTTC

size: -
D: TRBD1
V: TRBV6-6
J: TRBJ2-2
CDR3: CASSRTGQSGELFF
DNA: TGTGCCAGCAGTAGGACAGGGCAGTCCGGGGAGCTGTTTTTT

size: -
D: -
V: TRBV7-8
J: TRBJ1-6
CDR3: CASSLEGPYNSPLHF
DNA: TGTGCCAGCAGCTTAGAGGGGCCCTATAATTCACCCCTCCACTTT

size: -
D: TRBD2
V: TRBV4-1
J: TRBJ2-2
CDR3: CASSQQPAVLAGDGTGELFF
DNA: TGCGCCAGCAGCCAACAACCGGCGGTACTAGCGGGAGATGGTACCGGGGAGCTGTTTTTT

size: once
D: TRBD2
V: TRBV12-5
J: TRBJ2-1
CDR3: CASGPGSGIINEQFF
DNA: TGTGCTAGTGGTCCCGGTAGCGGGATCATTAATGAGCAGTTCTTC

size: -
D: TRBD1
V: TRBV30
J: TRBJ2-1
CDR3: CAWSRTGDPINEQFF
DNA: TGTGCCTGGAGTAGGACAGGGGATCCCATAAATGAGCAGTTCTTC

size: few
D: -
V: TRBV5-1
J: TRBJ2-3
CDR3: CASSGTRGPSDTQYF
DNA: TGCGCCAGCAGCGGAACGCGAGGGCCCTCGGATACGCAGTATTTT

size: -
D: TRBD2
V: TRBV7-6
J: TRBJ2-7
CDR3: CASSPTSGAYEQYF
DNA: TGTGCCAGCAGTCCGACTAGCGGGGCCTACGAGCAGTACTTC

size: -
D: TRBD2
V: TRBV7-2
J: TRBJ2-2
CDR3: CASSFGGGPTGELFF
DNA: TGTGCCAGCAGCTTCGGGGGAGGGCCGACCGGGGAGCTGTTTTTT

size: -
D: TRBD2
V: TRBV28
J: TRBJ2-3
CDR3: CASSGPVAGVSTDTQYF
DNA: TGTGCCAGCAGTGGTCCCGTAGCGGGAGTGAGCACAGATACGCAGTATTTT

size: -
D: -
V: TRBV5-1
J: TRBJ2-5
CDR3: CASSLAPGAEGKKYF
DNA: TGCGCCAGCAGCTTGGCCCCAGGGGCCGAGGGGAAGAAGTACTTC

size: -
D: -
V: TRBV30
J: TRBJ2-5
CDR3: CAWSPRTETQYF
DNA: TGTGCCTGGAGTCCGAGAACGGAGACCCAGTACTTC

size: -
D: TRBD2
V: TRBV6-5
J: TRBJ2-7
CDR3: CASSYSGTSTYEQYF
DNA: TGTGCCAGCAGTTACTCTGGGACTAGTACCTACGAGCAGTACTTC

size: -
D: TRBD2
V: TRBV11-3
J: TRBJ2-1
CDR3: CASSLDPAGDEQFF
DNA: TGTGCCAGCAGCTTAGATCCGGCGGGGGATGAGCAGTTCTTC

size: -
D: TRBD1
V: TRBV4-2
J: TRBJ2-1
CDR3: CASSQEFGRGSYNEQFF
DNA: TGTGCCAGCAGCCAAGAATTCGGCAGGGGGTCGTACAATGAGCAGTTCTTC

size: -
D: -
V: TRBV4-3
J: TRBJ2-7
CDR3: CASSQEITAPDYEQYF
DNA: TGCGCCAGCAGCCAAGAGATCACAGCACCGGACTACGAGCAGTACTTC

size: -
D: -
V: TRBV19
J: TRBJ2-2
CDR3: CASSIRRVNTGELFF
DNA: TGTGCCAGTAGTATTCGCAGGGTCAACACCGGGGAGCTGTTTTTT

size: -
D: -
V: TRBV28
J: TRBJ2-7
CDR3: CASNFGIGGFSYEQYF
DNA: TGTGCCAGCAATTTCGGGATTGGCGGATTCTCCTACGAGCAGTACTTC

size: -
D: TRBD2
V: TRBV5-4
J: TRBJ2-7
CDR3: CASSSLGLAGVSYYEQYF
DNA: TGTGCCAGCAGCTCGCTGGGACTAGCGGGAGTCTCCTACTACGAGCAGTACTTC

size: -
D: TRBD1
V: TRBV7-2
J: TRBJ1-1
CDR3: CASSPYQGARTEAFF
DNA: TGTGCCAGCAGCCCGTACCAGGGGGCGCGAACTGAAGCTTTCTTT

size: -
D: -
V: TRBV9
J: TRBJ2-5
CDR3: CASSGTGLDGETQYF
DNA: TGTGCCAGCAGCGGGACGGGGTTAGATGGAGAGACCCAGTACTTC

size: -
D: TRBD2
V: TRBV9
J: TRBJ2-3
CDR3: CASSDPSGRTDTQYF
DNA: TGTGCCAGCAGCGACCCTAGCGGGAGGACAGATACGCAGTATTTT

size: once
D: TRBD1
V: TRBV10-3
J: TRBJ1-1
CDR3: CASRGTSNTEAFF
DNA: TGTGCCTCCAGGGGGACCTCGAACACTGAAGCTTTCTTT